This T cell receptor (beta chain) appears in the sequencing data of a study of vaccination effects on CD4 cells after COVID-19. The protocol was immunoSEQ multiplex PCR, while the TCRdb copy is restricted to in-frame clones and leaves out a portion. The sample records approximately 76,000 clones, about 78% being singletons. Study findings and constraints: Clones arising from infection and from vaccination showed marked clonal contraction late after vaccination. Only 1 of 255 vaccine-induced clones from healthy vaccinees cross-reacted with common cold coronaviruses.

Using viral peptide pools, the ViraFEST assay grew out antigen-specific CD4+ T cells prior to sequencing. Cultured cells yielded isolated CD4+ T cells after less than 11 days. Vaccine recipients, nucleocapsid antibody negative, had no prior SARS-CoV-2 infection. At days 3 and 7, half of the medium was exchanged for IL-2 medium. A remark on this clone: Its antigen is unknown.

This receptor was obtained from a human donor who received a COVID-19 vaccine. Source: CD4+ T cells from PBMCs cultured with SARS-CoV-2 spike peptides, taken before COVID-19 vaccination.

The CDR3 is CASSVGQGASGNTIYF. Here the CDR3 DNA reads TGTGCCAGCAGCGTCGGACAGGGGGCTTCTGGAAACACCATATATTTT. The gene calls are TRBV9 and TRBJ1-3; TRBD1 aligns across 11 bases. The CDR3 totals 16 residues. J lost 1 base, V lost 2 bases, and 2 bases had no gene match. Per the germline V gene, CDR1 is SGDLS and CDR2 is YYNGEE.